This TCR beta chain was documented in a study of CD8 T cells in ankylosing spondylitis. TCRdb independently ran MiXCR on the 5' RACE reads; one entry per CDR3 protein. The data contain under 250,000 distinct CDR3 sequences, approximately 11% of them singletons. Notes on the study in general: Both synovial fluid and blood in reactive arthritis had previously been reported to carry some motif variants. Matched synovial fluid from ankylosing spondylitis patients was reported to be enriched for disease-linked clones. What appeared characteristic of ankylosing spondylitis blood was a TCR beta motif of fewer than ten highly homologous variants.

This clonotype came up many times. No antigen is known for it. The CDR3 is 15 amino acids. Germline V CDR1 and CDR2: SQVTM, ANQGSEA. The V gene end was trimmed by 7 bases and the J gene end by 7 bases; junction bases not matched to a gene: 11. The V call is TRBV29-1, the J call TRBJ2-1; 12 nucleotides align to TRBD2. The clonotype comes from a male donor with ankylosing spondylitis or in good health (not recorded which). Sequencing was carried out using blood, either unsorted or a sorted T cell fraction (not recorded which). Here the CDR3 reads CSASTSGGSLNEQFF. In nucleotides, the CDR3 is TGCAGCGCATCTACTAGCGGGGGGTCGCTAAATGAGCAGTTCTTC.